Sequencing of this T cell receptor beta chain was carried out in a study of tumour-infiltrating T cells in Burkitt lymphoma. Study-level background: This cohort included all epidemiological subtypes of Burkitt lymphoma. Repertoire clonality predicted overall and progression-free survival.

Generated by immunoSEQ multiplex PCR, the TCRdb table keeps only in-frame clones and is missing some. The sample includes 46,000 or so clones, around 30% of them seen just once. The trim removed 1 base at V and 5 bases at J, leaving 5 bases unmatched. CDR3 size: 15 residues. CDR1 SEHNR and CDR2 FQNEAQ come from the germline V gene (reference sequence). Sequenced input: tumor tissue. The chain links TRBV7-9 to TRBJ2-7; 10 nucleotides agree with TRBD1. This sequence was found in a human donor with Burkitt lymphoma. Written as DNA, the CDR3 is TGTGCCAGCAGCTTAGTTCCGGGACAGGGGAACGAGCAGTACTTC. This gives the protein CASSLVPGQGNEQYF.